What follows are 8 T cell receptor beta chains derived from one specimen sequenced in a study of blood T cell repertoires in COVID-19. TCRdb's copy holds only in-frame clones and misses some; the assay was immunoSEQ multiplex PCR. The sample has around 43,000 clones, under 85% seen once. Sequenced: peripheral blood. The receptor source for this set is a woman aged 80 or over with acute or convalescent COVID-19.

The rearrangement links TRBV3-1 (or the pseudogene TRBV3-2) to TRBJ2-1, with 11 bases matching TRBD2. The CDR3 loop spans 16 amino acids. CDR1 and CDR2 from the germline V gene are LGHDT and YNNKEL (reference sequence). V dropped 1 base and J dropped 7; count of bases not matched to a gene: 6. The DNA of the CDR3 is TGTGCCAGCAGCCAAGCACTAGCGGGAGTAGGTAATGAGCAGTTCTTC. Translation: CASSQALAGVGNEQFF.

The J gene is TRBJ2-7, the V gene TRBV7-8, with D possibly being TRBD2 (6 bases). Trimming removed 3 bases at V and 5 bases at J, with 11 bases between. The CDR3 length is 13 residues. CDR1 is SGHVS, CDR2 FQNEAQ, per germline. The CDR3 bases are TGTGCCAGCAGCTTGGGGAGGCAAAACGAGCAGTACTTC. Protein product: CASSLGRQNEQYF. The full variable domain, completed using reference TRBV7-8 and TRBJ2-7, is GAGVSQSPRYKVAKRGQDVALRCDPISGHVSLFWYQQALGQGPEFLTYFQNEAQLDKSGLPSDRFFAERPEGSVSTLKIQRTQQEDSAVYLCASSLGRQNEQYFGPGTRLTVT.

A single count supports this clone. CDR3 DNA sequence: TGTGCCAGCTCACTCAAGGCGGTCCTAACCGCGAACACCGGGGAGCTGTTTTTT. Translation: CASSLKAVLTANTGELFF. J is TRBJ2-2 and V is TRBV18; D not certain. This CDR3 comprises 18 residues. V was clipped by 4 bases and J by 0 bases, with 18 bases between them. CDR1 is KGHSH and CDR2 is LQKENI in the germline V gene.

The chain carries TRBV3-1 (or the pseudogene TRBV3-2) and TRBJ1-2; D perhaps matches TRBD1 (6 bases). V lost 4 bases and J 8 bases, leaving 14 bases between the germline ends. CDR1 and CDR2 from the germline V gene are LGHDT and YNNKEL (reference sequence). The CDR3 is 13 residues long. The CDR3 nucleotides are TGTGCCAGCAGCCCCCAGGACAGAGCCGGCTACACCTTC. It codes for CASSPQDRAGYTF.

The chain's CDR3 is CASSTGTSGRATQYF. Here the CDR3 DNA reads TGTGCCAGCAGCACCGGGACTAGCGGGAGGGCGACCCAGTACTTC. This chain links TRBV7-2 with TRBJ2-5; 16 bases are shared with TRBD2. Trimming took 5 bases from V and 7 from J; bases not matched to a gene: 4. Germline CDR1 reads SGHTA; CDR2 reads FQGNSA. This CDR3 has 15 residues.

This clone was seen more than once but under ten times. The genes are TRBV7-2 and TRBJ2-1; possible D gene TRBD2, 6 bases. Per the germline V gene, CDR1 is SGHTA and CDR2 is FQGNSA. V gave up 5 bases and J gave up 9 bases, with 17 bases separating them. This CDR3 region has 14 residues. The CDR3 DNA reads as TGTGCCAGCAGCCCACGACTAGAGACGGTTGAGCAGTTCTTC. It is translated as CASSPRLETVEQFF.

The CDR3 reads CASSPVIDRPNEQFF. CDR3 nucleotide sequence: TGTGCCAGCTCACCGGTGATCGACAGGCCCAATGAGCAGTTCTTC. This chain joins TRBV18 and TRBJ2-1; possible D gene TRBD1, 6 bases. The CDR3 runs to 15 residues. CDR1 is KGHSH and CDR2 is LQKENI in the germline V gene. Trimming took off 3 bases at V and 6 bases at J, with 15 bases between the two ends.

V and J are TRBV28 and TRBJ1-5; D gene ambiguous. Germline V gene data show CDR1 as MDHEN and CDR2 as SYDVKM. Deletions cut 5 bases from V and 8 bases from J, with 13 bases between. This CDR3 spans 13 amino acids. The CDR3 bases are TGTGCCAGCAGTATGGAGGGTCGGAAGCCCCAGCATTTT. Protein: CASSMEGRKPQHF. The whole variable domain, filled in from reference TRBV28 and TRBJ1-5, reads DVKVTQSSRYLVKRTGEKVFLECVQDMDHENMFWYRQDPGLGLRLIYFSYDVKMKEKGDIPEGYSVSREKKERFSLILESASTNQTSMYLCASSMEGRKPQHFGDGTRLSIL.